The 29 T cell receptor beta chains below come from one sample, sequenced in a study of molecular identifiers for immune sequencing clone quantification. MiXCR, applied by TCRdb to the PCR reads, yields one record per CDR3 protein. Of roughly 320,000 distinct CDR3 sequences in the sample, under 25% were seen once. Sequencing input: naive CD8+ T cells from blood, with Jurkat cell RNA spiked in. Subset given: FACS-sorted CD8+CD4-CCR7+CD45RA+ naive T cells. These receptors were obtained from a human donor in good health. Some libraries in this study had Jurkat cell RNA spiked in.

In its sample, this clonotype was seen a few times. The chain carries TRBV30 and TRBJ1-1; D uncertain. The germline CDR1 and CDR2 sequences are GTSNPN and SVGIG (reference sequence). This CDR3 comprises 12 residues. Trimming left V 0 bases short and J 7 bases short, with 9 bases between. DNA of the CDR3: TGTGCCTGGAGTGTATCGGGCATTGAAGCTTTCTTT. Its protein is CAWSVSGIEAFF. The whole variable domain, filled in from reference TRBV30 and TRBJ1-1, reads SQTIHQWPATLVQPVGSPLSLECTVEGTSNPNLYWYRQAAGRGLQLLFYSVGIGQISSEVPQNLSASRPQDRQFILSSKKLLLSDSGFYLCAWSVSGIEAFFGQGTRLTVV.

This clonotype appeared many times. The gene calls are TRBV7-6 and TRBJ2-3, with 10 bases that match TRBD1. V dropped 3 bases and J dropped 9; count of bases not matched to a gene: 3. CDR1 is SGHVS, CDR2 FNYEAQ, per germline. The CDR3 extends over 13 amino acids. The CDR3 loop reads CASSFLDRGTQYF. The CDR3 region has the DNA TGTGCCAGCAGCTTTTTGGACAGGGGGACGCAGTATTTT. The full variable domain, rest sourced from reference TRBV7-6 and TRBJ2-3, is GAGVSQSPRYKVTKRGQDVALRCDPISGHVSLYWYRQALGQGPEFLTYFNYEAQQDKSGLPNDRFSAERPEGSISTLTIQRTEQRDSAMYRCASSFLDRGTQYFGPGTRLTVL.

This chain connects TRBV6-5 to TRBJ1-4, with D hard to call. Germline-derived CDR1 and CDR2 are MNHEY and SVGAGI. This CDR3 comprises 14 residues. V lost 2 bases, J lost 4 bases, and 8 bases lay in between. The CDR3 protein is CASSYRTDNEKLFF. Here the CDR3 DNA reads TGTGCCAGCAGTTACCGGACCGATAATGAAAAACTGTTTTTT.

This clonotype has ten or more counts. The rearrangement uses TRBV30 and TRBJ2-3; D call uncertain. The V end was cut by 0 bases, the J end by 6 bases, with 7 bases between. CDR3 length: 12 residues. Per the germline V gene, CDR1 is GTSNPN and CDR2 is SVGIG (reference sequence). CDR3 DNA sequence: TGTGCCTGGAGTGTAGTGGGGGATACGCAGTATTTT. Translation gives CAWSVVGDTQYF.

Comment on this clonotype: The junction shows a germline mismatch at one end, possibly a read error. V is TRBV6-5 and J is TRBJ2-1, with D possibly matching TRBD2 (6 bases). The CDR3 totals 14 residues. Germline V gene lookup returns CDR1 MNHEY and CDR2 SVGAGI. The CDR3 here is CASSYSISTGVMIF. For the CDR3, the DNA is TGTGCCAGCAGTTACTCGATTTCGACGGGGGTGATGATCTTC.

V gene TRBV4-1 combines with J gene TRBJ2-7; TRBD2 is a possible D gene (6 bases). This CDR3 is 18 amino acids long. With 0 bases removed from V and 0 bases from J, the gap between germline ends came to 18 bases. The V gene's germline CDR1 is MGHRA and CDR2 YSYEKL. The CDR3 DNA sequence: TGCGCCAGCAGCCAAGAGCAGCCGGCGGGGTTGAGCTCCTACGAGCAGTACTTC. Amino acid sequence: CASSQEQPAGLSSYEQYF.

This clonotype turned up a few times. The chain uses TRBV6-2 or TRBV6-3 and TRBJ2-7; the D is unclear. Per the germline V gene, CDR1 is MNHEY and CDR2 is SVGEGT. V was clipped by 3 bases and J by 6 bases, with 9 bases between them. CDR3 length: 12 residues. CDR3 sequence: CASSYAVAEQYF. The DNA for the CDR3 is TGTGCCAGCAGTTATGCCGTGGCCGAGCAGTACTTC.

This clonotype was detected a few times. The chain combines TRBV6-5 with TRBJ2-7; D not certain. The V gene's germline CDR1 is MNHEY and CDR2 SVGAGI. The CDR3 loop spans 14 amino acids. With 2 bases removed from V and 0 bases from J, the gap between germline ends came to 8 bases. In DNA, the CDR3 is TGTGCCAGCAGTTACATGCAGAGCTCCTACGAGCAGTACTTC. It yields the protein CASSYMQSSYEQYF.

A note on this clonotype: One end of the junction is discordant with germline, which a read error may explain. The chain links TRBV12-3 or TRBV12-4 to TRBJ1-3; TRBD1 might be the D (6 bases). This CDR3 contains 14 residues. CDR3 sequence (DNA): TGTGCCAGCAGAGGTTGGCAGGGGCTGAACATCATATATTTT. Its translation: CASRGWQGLNIIYF.

This clonotype was observed many times. The chain links TRBV29-1 to TRBJ2-1; 9 nucleotides agree with TRBD2. V shed 0 bases, J shed 3 bases, and the junction held 3 bases outside the gene matches. The CDR3 runs to 15 residues. The germline gives CDR1 SQVTM, CDR2 ANQGSEA. CDR3 DNA sequence: TGCAGCGTTGAAGACGTTAGCGGGGGCTACAATGAGCAGTTCTTC. Encoded protein: CSVEDVSGGYNEQFF.

As concerns this clonotype: A much bigger clone sits one base away, suggesting this may be a read error. This chain uses TRBV6-5 with TRBJ2-2; the D is unclear. Germline V gene data show CDR1 as MNHEY and CDR2 as SVGAGI. The CDR3 has 14 residues. This CDR3 reads CAGSYGSNTGELFF. The CDR3 DNA sequence: TGTGCCGGCAGTTACGGCAGTAACACCGGGGAGCTGTTTTTT.

The chain uses TRBV30 and TRBJ1-5, with D tentatively TRBD1 (5 bases). The CDR3 runs to 13 residues. V lost 2 bases to trimming and J lost 1 base, with 6 bases between them. Germline V gene data show CDR1 as GTSNPN and CDR2 as SVGIG (reference sequence). The CDR3 bases are TGTGCCTGGAGTAGGGACAGCAATCAGCCCCAGCATTTT. Encoded protein: CAWSRDSNQPQHF.

This clonotype showed up just a few times. The rearrangement links TRBV6-5 to TRBJ2-6; D gene unclear. CDR1 MNHEY and CDR2 SVGAGI come from the germline V gene. V lost 3 bases, J lost 1 base, and 7 bases lay in between. This CDR3 comprises 15 residues. The CDR3 here is CASSYGSSGANVLTF. DNA of the CDR3: TGTGCCAGCAGTTATGGATCATCTGGGGCCAACGTCCTGACTTTC.

This clonotype showed up just a few times. This rearrangement joins TRBV9 to TRBJ2-6; TRBD1 aligns across 10 bases. The trim removed 3 bases at V and 1 base at J, leaving 13 bases unmatched. Germline assignment: CDR1 SGDLS and CDR2 YYNGEE. The CDR3 contains 20 residues. The CDR3 nucleotides are TGTGCCAGCAGCGCAAACACCGGGACAGGGGCTCTATCTGGGGCCAACGTCCTGACTTTC. Protein sequence: CASSANTGTGALSGANVLTF.

Ten or more counts support this clonotype. The chain is built from TRBV6-2 or TRBV6-3 and TRBJ1-1; D may be TRBD1 (5 bases). V was pared by 2 bases and J by 2 bases, with 27 bases between. The germline V gene has CDR1 MNHEY and CDR2 SVGEGT. There are 20 residues in the CDR3. The CDR3 loop reads CASSYEVPPRDDGDNTEAFF. CDR3 bases: TGTGCCAGCAGTTACGAGGTGCCCCCCAGGGATGACGGGGACAACACTGAAGCTTTCTTT.

This clonotype has a count of ten or more. This chain joins TRBV29-1 and TRBJ1-4; D ambiguous. Germline values: CDR1 SQVTM, CDR2 ANQGSEA. Between the trimmed V and J ends, which lost 5 bases and 5 bases, there was a span of 21 bases. CDR3 length equals 16 residues. Here the CDR3 DNA reads TGCAGCGTTTCTGGCCAGCCCTCCGGGGAAAATGAAAAACTGTTTTTT. Protein sequence: CSVSGQPSGENEKLFF.

This clonotype appeared many times. The rearrangement links TRBV5-5 to TRBJ1-1; D is possibly TRBD1 (6 bases). V lost 4 bases to trimming and J lost 3 bases, with 10 bases between them. In germline, CDR1 is SGHKS, CDR2 YYEKEE (reference sequence). The CDR3 has 13 amino acids. The CDR3, as DNA: TGTGCCAGCAGCCTGTGGACAGACACTGAAGCTTTCTTT. This codes for CASSLWTDTEAFF.

This clonotype was seen at least ten times. The rearrangement uses TRBV4-3 and TRBJ2-7, with D perhaps TRBD2 (6 bases). The ends were cut back, 4 bases at V and 3 bases at J, with 10 bases in the middle. The CDR3 is 13 amino acids. Germline V gene data show CDR1 as LGHNA and CDR2 as YSLEER. DNA for the CDR3: TGCGCCAGCAGCCCATGGCGGGGCTACGAGCAGTACTTC. Its protein is CASSPWRGYEQYF.

This clonotype was picked up a small number of times. V and J are TRBV12-3 or TRBV12-4 and TRBJ2-3; the match to TRBD2 covers 8 bases. CDR3 size: 17 residues. The J segment lost 6 bases and the V segment lost 0 bases, leaving 11 bases of the junction unmatched. In nucleotides, the CDR3 is TGTGCCAGCAGTTTAGCAAAATTAGCGGGACCGTCGGATACGCAGTATTTT. This encodes CASSLAKLAGPSDTQYF.

This chain joins TRBV12-3 or TRBV12-4 and TRBJ2-4; D gene unclear. This CDR3 is 11 amino acids long. The V and J ends lost 10 bases and 5 bases respectively, with 9 bases between them. The CDR3 loop reads CANSLQNIQYF. Here the CDR3 DNA reads TGTGCCAACAGCCTGCAAAACATTCAGTACTTC.

The chain recombines TRBV5-4 with TRBJ2-3, with a weak D call TRBD1 (5 bases). CDR3 length: 14 amino acids. CDR1 and CDR2 (germline): SGHNT, YYREEE (reference sequence). Trimming removed 4 bases from V and 1 base from J, with 10 bases in between. This chain's CDR3 is CASSTGPGTDTQYF. The CDR3 DNA reads as TGTGCCAGCAGCACAGGACCGGGCACAGATACGCAGTATTTT.

The V gene is TRBV6-2 or TRBV6-3, the J gene TRBJ1-5; 7 bases are a match to TRBD1. The CDR3 totals 16 residues. The trim removed 8 bases at V and 3 bases at J, leaving 13 bases unmatched. Germline CDR1 MNHEY, CDR2 SVGEGT. The DNA of the CDR3 is TGTGCCAGCCGCTCAGACAGGGACGCCACCAATCAGCCCCAGCATTTT. This sequence encodes CASRSDRDATNQPQHF.

The CDR3 reads CASSKRGRGQVSTDTQYF. DNA of the CDR3: TGTGCCAGCAGCAAAAGGGGGCGGGGACAGGTGTCCACAGATACGCAGTATTTT. The rearrangement joins TRBV21-1 to TRBJ2-3; the table names TRBD1, a call not compared with the DNA. TRBV21-1 constitutes a pseudogene. The CDR3 has 18 residues.

This clonotype has more than one count but fewer than ten. V and J are TRBV7-9 and TRBJ2-3; 10 nucleotides align to TRBD2. J gave up 2 bases and V 4 bases, and 15 bases lay outside the gene matches. The CDR3 is 19 amino acids. Germline V gene data show CDR1 as SEHNR and CDR2 as FQNEAQ (reference sequence). In nucleotides, the CDR3 is TGTGCCAGCAGCTCTCGGCTGCTCACTAGCGGGGATCACACAGATACGCAGTATTTT. Its translation: CASSSRLLTSGDHTDTQYF.

The genes are TRBV5-4 and TRBJ2-1, with D possibly matching TRBD1 (5 bases). Trimming took off 2 bases at V and 4 bases at J, with 10 bases between the two ends. The germline CDR1 and CDR2 sequences are SGHNT and YYREEE (reference sequence). The CDR3 runs to 14 residues. In DNA, the CDR3 is TGTGCCAGCAGCTTTAGCAGGGAATACAATGAGCAGTTCTTC. It codes for CASSFSREYNEQFF.

This clonotype was seen repeatedly, ten times or more. The chain links TRBV20-1 to TRBJ2-6; a weak D match, TRBD1 (6 bases). The germline gives CDR1 DFQATT, CDR2 SNEGSKA (reference sequence). The CDR3 has 14 residues. The germline V and J ends were trimmed by 6 bases and 0 bases, with 9 bases remaining between them. CDR3: CSAPGVSGANVLTF. The CDR3 DNA reads as TGCAGTGCACCAGGGGTCTCTGGGGCCAACGTCCTGACTTTC.

The chain combines TRBV11-2 with TRBJ2-5; D is unclear. Germline assignment: CDR1 SGHAT and CDR2 FQNNGV. The CDR3 has 16 residues. Between the trimmed V and J ends, which lost 4 bases and 4 bases, there was a span of 19 bases. CDR3 DNA: TGTGCCAGCAGCTCCTGGCGGAGTGATCCCCCAGAGACCCAGTACTTC. As protein: CASSSWRSDPPETQYF.

Here the CDR3 reads CATSNRGPTYEQYF. In DNA form, the CDR3 reads TGTGCCACCAGCAACAGGGGACCAACCTACGAGCAGTACTTC. The chain couples TRBV15 to TRBJ2-7; 7 bases map to TRBD1. The V and J ends lost 4 bases and 2 bases, in that order; junction bases with no gene match: 5. CDR1 and CDR2 from the germline V gene are LNHNV and YYDKDF (reference sequence). This CDR3 spans 14 amino acids.

This clonotype was counted only a few times. The CDR3 bases are TGTGCCAGCAGCCTCCAGGGGGCGATGGCCAAAAACATTCAGTACTTC. It yields the protein CASSLQGAMAKNIQYF. V and J are TRBV12-3 or TRBV12-4 and TRBJ2-4, with 8 bases identical to TRBD1. V lost 6 bases and J lost 1; bases outside the gene matches: 8. The CDR3 extends over 16 amino acids.